What follows are 17 T cell receptor beta chains derived from one specimen sequenced in a study of blood T cell repertoires in COVID-19. Sequenced by immunoSEQ multiplex PCR; TCRdb stores in-frame clones only, minus some. The table includes about 120,000 clones, around four fifths detected once. Sequencing was done on a sample of peripheral blood. The receptors were sampled from a human donor in a cohort sampled during active COVID-19.

The chain is built from TRBV4-2 and TRBJ2-3; maybe TRBD1 (5 bases). Germline V gene sequence: CDR1 LGHNA, CDR2 YNFKEQ. The ends were cut back, 4 bases at V and 0 bases at J, with 11 bases in the middle. The CDR3 totals 15 residues. The CDR3 DNA follows: TGTGCCAGCAGCCTCTCGCCAGGGAGCACAGATACGCAGTATTTT. Residues: CASSLSPGSTDTQYF.

V is TRBV6-5 and J is TRBJ1-2, with TRBD1 matching over 7 bases. J was trimmed by 4 bases and V by 5 bases; bases with no gene match: 4. The CDR3 has 13 residues. The germline CDR1 and CDR2 sequences are MNHEY and SVGAGI. In DNA form, the CDR3 reads TGTGCCAGCAGTCTGACAGGGACCTATGGCTACACCTTC. Translation: CASSLTGTYGYTF.

The chain combines TRBV7-2 with TRBJ1-2, with unresolved D. CDR3 size: 16 residues. The germline V and J ends were trimmed by 1 base and 0 bases, with 12 bases remaining between them. The germline CDR1 and CDR2 sequences are SGHTA and FQGNSA. The CDR3 region has the DNA TGTGCCAGCAGCTTAGGGCAGGCGCTAACTAACTATGGCTACACCTTC. Protein product: CASSLGQALTNYGYTF.

This chain connects TRBV2 to TRBJ2-2; maybe TRBD2 (6 bases). Germline V gene sequence: CDR1 SNHLY, CDR2 FYNNEI. Trimming removed 8 bases from V and 2 bases from J, with 12 bases in between. The CDR3 extends over 14 amino acids. The CDR3 here is CASRMEGNTGELFF. The DNA for the CDR3 is TGTGCCAGCCGTATGGAGGGAAACACCGGGGAGCTGTTTTTT.

The V gene is TRBV4-2, the J gene TRBJ2-5; a possible D gene is TRBD1 (7 bases). The germline V gene encodes CDR1 LGHNA and CDR2 YNFKEQ. V shed 1 base and J shed 4 bases, with 10 bases lying between them. The CDR3 has 14 residues. CDR3 nucleotides: TGTGCCAGCAGCCAAGGGCAGGGGGGAGAGACCCAGTACTTC. It encodes CASSQGQGGETQYF.

Turning to this clone: The sample holds other DNA sequences that translate to the same CDR3. The chain uses TRBV5-1 and TRBJ1-4; TRBD1 might be the D (5 bases). The germline V gene has CDR1 SGHRS and CDR2 YFSETQ. CDR3 length: 14 amino acids. The germline V and J ends were trimmed by 3 bases and 2 bases, with 8 bases remaining between them. The CDR3 loop is CASSSTATNEKLFF. CDR3 nucleotide sequence: TGCGCCAGCAGCTCGACAGCGACTAATGAAAAACTGTTTTTT. The full variable domain, completed using reference TRBV5-1 and TRBJ1-4, is KAGVTQTPRYLIKTRGQQVTLSCSPISGHRSVSWYQQTPGQGLQFLFEYFSETQRNKGNFPGRFSGRQFSNSRSEMNVSTLELGDSALYLCASSSTATNEKLFFGSGTQLSVL.

Only a few counts were recorded for this clone. The chain carries TRBV5-1 and TRBJ2-3, with 8 bases matching TRBD2. V lost 2 bases and J lost 2; bases outside the gene matches: 1. CDR1 and CDR2 (germline): SGHRS, YFSETQ. The CDR3 consists of 14 residues. CDR3 sequence: CASSFSGVTDTQYF. CDR3 coding DNA: TGCGCCAGCAGCTTTAGCGGGGTCACAGATACGCAGTATTTT.

The V gene is TRBV19, the J gene TRBJ1-5; 8 bases align to TRBD1. Per the germline V gene, CDR1 is LNHDA and CDR2 is SQIVND (reference sequence). The CDR3 contains 15 residues. After removal of 6 bases from V and 1 base from J, the junction contained 5 bases not matched to a gene. CDR3 sequence (DNA): TGTGCCAGTAGATCCACAGGGGGGAGCAATCAGCCCCAGCATTTT. It specifies CASRSTGGSNQPQHF. Combining the CDR3 with reference TRBV19 and TRBJ1-5 gives the whole variable domain DGGITQSPKYLFRKEGQNVTLSCEQNLNHDAMYWYRQDPGQGLRLIYYSQIVNDFQKGDIAEGYSVSREKKESFPLTVTSAQKNPTAFYLCASRSTGGSNQPQHFGDGTRLSIL.

CDR3 protein: CASSERTDYGYTF. The CDR3 DNA reads as TGCGCCAGCAGTGAGCGGACAGACTATGGCTACACCTTC. The gene calls are TRBV10-1 and TRBJ1-2, with D maybe TRBD1 (6 bases). The CDR3 loop spans 13 amino acids. V was trimmed by 2 bases and J by 3 bases, leaving 7 bases between them. CDR1 is WNHNN and CDR2 is SYGVQD in the germline V gene (reference sequence).

This chain uses TRBV29-1 with TRBJ1-4; D unresolved. Germline CDR1 reads SQVTM; CDR2 reads ANQGSEA. V was shortened by 3 bases and J by 3 bases, with 8 bases between the two germline ends. The CDR3 totals 13 residues. The CDR3 region is CSVDRLANEKLFF. DNA of the CDR3: TGCAGCGTTGACAGGTTGGCTAATGAAAAACTGTTTTTT.

A few counts support this clone. V gene TRBV5-1 combines with J gene TRBJ1-4; D is unclear. V was pared by 2 bases and J by 4 bases, with 12 bases between. The CDR3 spans 15 residues. Germline CDR1 and CDR2: SGHRS and YFSETQ. CDR3 DNA: TGCGCCAGCAGCTTACCTCGGGGTGGTAATGAAAAACTGTTTTTT. Translated: CASSLPRGGNEKLFF.

The V call is TRBV24-1, the J call TRBJ2-3; 12 nucleotides match TRBD2. Germline-derived CDR1 and CDR2 are KGHDR and SFDVKD. The CDR3 is 16 amino acids. The V gene end was trimmed by 4 bases and the J gene end by 3 bases; junction bases not matched to a gene: 4. The CDR3 DNA reads TGTGCCACCAGTGAGCCCACTAGCGGGGGGACAGATACGCAGTATTTT. Protein sequence: CATSEPTSGGTDTQYF.

This chain uses TRBV5-4 with TRBJ2-1; possible D gene TRBD1, 6 bases. Trimming took off 6 bases at V and 2 bases at J, with 18 bases between the two ends. Germline assignment: CDR1 SGHNT and CDR2 YYREEE (reference sequence). The CDR3 spans 16 residues. The CDR3 loop reads CASKIESGGTYNEQFF. DNA for the CDR3: TGTGCCAGCAAGATTGAATCTGGGGGCACCTACAATGAGCAGTTCTTC.

V and J are TRBV10-3 and TRBJ2-7, with a tentative D call TRBD2 (5 bases). The V gene's germline CDR1 is ENHRY and CDR2 SYGVKD. Trimming pared 4 bases from V and 3 bases from J, leaving 13 bases between. The CDR3 is 14 amino acids. The CDR3 DNA reads TGTGCCATCAGTGTAACATCGGGAAACTACGAGCAGTACTTC. This encodes CAISVTSGNYEQYF.

The rearrangement links TRBV29-1 to TRBJ2-7; 10 bases agree with TRBD1. With 5 bases clipped from V and 2 bases from J, the junction kept 3 bases outside the gene matches. This CDR3 is built from 13 residues. Germline CDR1 and CDR2: SQVTM and ANQGSEA. The CDR3 DNA follows: TGCAGCGTTTCAGGACAGGGGGCCTACGAGCAGTACTTC. It yields the protein CSVSGQGAYEQYF.

The V call is TRBV5-1, the J call TRBJ2-2; D remains unclear. The V end lost 4 bases, the J end lost 3 bases, and 10 bases lay between the germline ends. Germline lookup yields CDR1 SGHRS and CDR2 YFSETQ. This CDR3 has 14 residues. CDR3 DNA sequence: TGCGCCAGCAGCACTGCGCTCGACACCGGGGAGCTGTTTTTT. Its translation: CASSTALDTGELFF.

V is TRBV6-6 and J is TRBJ2-7, with 8 bases that match TRBD1. V lost 5 bases and J lost 1; bases outside the gene matches: 4. This CDR3 has 14 residues. Per the germline V gene, CDR1 is MNHNY and CDR2 is SVGAGI (reference sequence). The CDR3 DNA sequence: TGTGCCAGCAGTAGCCGGGACAGGTCCTACGAGCAGTACTTC. Translated: CASSSRDRSYEQYF.